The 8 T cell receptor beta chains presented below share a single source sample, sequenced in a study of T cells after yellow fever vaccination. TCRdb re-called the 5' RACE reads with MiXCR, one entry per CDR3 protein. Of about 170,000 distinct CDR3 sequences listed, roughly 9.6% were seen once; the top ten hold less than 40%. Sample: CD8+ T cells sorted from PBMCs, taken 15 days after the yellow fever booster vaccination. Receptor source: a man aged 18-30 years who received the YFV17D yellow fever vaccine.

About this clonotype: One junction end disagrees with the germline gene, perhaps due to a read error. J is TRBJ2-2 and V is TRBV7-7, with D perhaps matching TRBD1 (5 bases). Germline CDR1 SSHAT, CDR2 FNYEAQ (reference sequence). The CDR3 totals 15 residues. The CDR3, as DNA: TGTGCTAGCAGCTTTGGGTCAGGGTACACCGGGGAGCTGTTTTTT. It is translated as CASSFGSGYTGELFF.

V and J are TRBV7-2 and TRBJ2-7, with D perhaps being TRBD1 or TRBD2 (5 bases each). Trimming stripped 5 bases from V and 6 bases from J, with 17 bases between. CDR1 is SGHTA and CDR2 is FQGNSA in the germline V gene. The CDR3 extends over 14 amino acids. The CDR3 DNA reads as TGTGCCAGCAGCCCAGGGCCGGGGATACTCGAGCAGTACTTC. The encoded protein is CASSPGPGILEQYF.

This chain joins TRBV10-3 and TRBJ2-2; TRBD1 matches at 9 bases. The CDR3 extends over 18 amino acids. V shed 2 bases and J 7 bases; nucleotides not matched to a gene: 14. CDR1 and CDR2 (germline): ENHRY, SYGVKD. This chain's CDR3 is CAISERRDRALQHGELFF. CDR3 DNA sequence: TGTGCCATCAGTGAGAGAAGGGACAGGGCGCTCCAACACGGGGAGCTGTTTTTT.

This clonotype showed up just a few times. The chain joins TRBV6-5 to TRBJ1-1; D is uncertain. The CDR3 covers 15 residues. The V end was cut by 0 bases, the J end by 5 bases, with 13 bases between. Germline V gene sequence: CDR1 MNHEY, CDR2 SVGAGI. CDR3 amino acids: CASSYSVGAGTEAFF. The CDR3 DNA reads TGTGCCAGCAGTTACTCTGTGGGCGCGGGAACTGAAGCTTTCTTT.

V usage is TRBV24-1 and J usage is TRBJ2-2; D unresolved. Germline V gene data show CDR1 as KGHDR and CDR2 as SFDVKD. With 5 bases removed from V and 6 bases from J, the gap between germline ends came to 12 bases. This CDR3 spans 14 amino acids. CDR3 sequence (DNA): TGTGCCACCAGTGCTACCCCAGACGCCGGGGAGCTGTTTTTT. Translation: CATSATPDAGELFF.

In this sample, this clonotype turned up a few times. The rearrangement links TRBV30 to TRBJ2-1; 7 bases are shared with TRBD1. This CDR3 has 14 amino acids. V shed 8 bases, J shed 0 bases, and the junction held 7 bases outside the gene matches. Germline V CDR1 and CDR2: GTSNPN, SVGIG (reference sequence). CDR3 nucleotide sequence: TGTGCCGTTCAGGGGGTCCGCTCCTACAATGAGCAGTTCTTC. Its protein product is CAVQGVRSYNEQFF.

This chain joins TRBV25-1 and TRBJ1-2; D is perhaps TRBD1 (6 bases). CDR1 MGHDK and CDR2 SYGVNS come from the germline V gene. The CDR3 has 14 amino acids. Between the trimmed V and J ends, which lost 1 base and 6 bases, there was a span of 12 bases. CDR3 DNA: TGTGCCAGCAGTGAATTCAACAGGGTTGATGGCTACACCTTC. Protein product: CASSEFNRVDGYTF.

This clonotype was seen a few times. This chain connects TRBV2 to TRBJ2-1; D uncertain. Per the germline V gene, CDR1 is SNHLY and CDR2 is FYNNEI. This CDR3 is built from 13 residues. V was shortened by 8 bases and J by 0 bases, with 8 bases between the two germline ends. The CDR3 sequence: CASGPSSYNEQFF. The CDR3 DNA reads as TGTGCCAGCGGACCGAGCTCCTACAATGAGCAGTTCTTC.